This TCR beta chain was captured by sequencing in a study of OX40 agonist ivuxolimab in advanced cancers. For this clone: Other DNA variants within this sample encode the same CDR3.

Assay used: immunoSEQ multiplex PCR; TCRdb lists only in-frame clones, some missing. The sample includes about 95,000 clones, roughly nine tenths of them seen just once. Looked up from germline, CDR1 is LNHDA and CDR2 is SQIVND (reference sequence). The ends lost 4 bases at V and 0 bases at J; junction bases unmatched: 3. The CDR3 loop spans 16 amino acids. The receptor's source is an adult with an advanced solid tumor such as melanoma, head and neck, liver or kidney cancer. The sample consisted of CD4+ or CD8+ T cells sorted from blood, taken in a trial of the OX40 agonist ivuxolimab. The chain recombines TRBV19 with TRBJ2-2; 9 bases fit TRBD1. Here the CDR3 DNA reads TGTGCCAGTAGTACAGGGACAGGGACGAACACCGGGGAGCTGTTTTTT. It encodes CASSTGTGTNTGELFF.